A single sample gave rise to the 32 T cell receptor beta chains below, sequenced in a study of beta chain features in type 1 diabetes. Expressed TCRB transcripts were sequenced, since all the RNA that had been isolated was reverse transcribed. The assay was immunoSEQ multiplex PCR, and TCRdb's table has in-frame clones only and misses some. Among approximately 150,000 clones listed, roughly a tenth were seen once. Material: naive CD4+ T cells from blood. The origin of the receptors is a man aged 18 to 29 in good health.

As regards this clone: The sample carries other DNA sequences with the same CDR3. The gene calls are TRBV9 and TRBJ2-3; unclear D gene. The germline CDR1 and CDR2 sequences are SGDLS and YYNGEE. The CDR3 sequence is 14 residues long. Trimming removed 2 bases at V and 0 bases at J, with 7 bases between. CDR3 in DNA: TGTGCCAGCAGCGTTGGCACCAGCACAGATACGCAGTATTTT. Protein product: CASSVGTSTDTQYF.

This clone was detected ten times or more. The rearrangement links TRBV15 to TRBJ1-5, with D possibly being TRBD1 (6 bases). Germline V lookup: CDR1 LNHNV, CDR2 YYDKDF (reference sequence). Trimming removed 0 bases from V and 2 bases from J, with 8 bases in between. The CDR3 totals 15 residues. This chain's CDR3 is CATSREQGRNQPQHF. CDR3 DNA: TGTGCCACCAGCAGAGAACAGGGCCGCAATCAGCCCCAGCATTTT.

The CDR3 DNA sequence: TGTGCCAGCAGTGAATATTGGCAGGGGTCATACGAGCAGTACTTC. It is translated as CASSEYWQGSYEQYF. The chain recombines TRBV6-1 with TRBJ2-7; the D gene is possibly TRBD1 (6 bases). Germline loops: CDR1 MNHNS, CDR2 SASEGT. The CDR3 sequence is 15 residues long. V was shortened by 2 bases and J by 4 bases, with 15 bases between the two germline ends.

This clone was seen a handful of times. The gene calls are TRBV5-6 and TRBJ2-5, with D possibly TRBD2 on 6 matching bases. The CDR3 contains 15 residues. Germline V gene lookup returns CDR1 SGHDT and CDR2 YYEEEE. V was cut by 0 bases and J by 4 bases, with 13 bases left in between. CDR3 protein: CASSLEGGAGETQYF. The DNA for the CDR3 is TGTGCCAGCAGCTTGGAAGGAGGGGCCGGAGAGACCCAGTACTTC.

This clone was seen ten or more times. The V call is TRBV13, the J call TRBJ2-6; 12 positions agree with TRBD1. The trim removed 4 bases at V and 3 bases at J, leaving 4 bases unmatched. CDR3 length: 17 residues. Germline CDR1 PRHDT, CDR2 FYEKMQ (reference sequence). CDR3 region: CASSWGQGARGANVLTF. In DNA, the CDR3 is TGTGCCAGCAGCTGGGGACAGGGGGCGCGTGGGGCCAACGTCCTGACTTTC. Based on the CDR3 plus reference TRBV13 and TRBJ2-6, the full variable domain is AAGVIQSPRHLIKEKRETATLKCYPIPRHDTVYWYQQGPGQDPQFLISFYEKMQSDKGSIPDRFSAQQFSDYHSELNMSSLELGDSALYFCASSWGQGARGANVLTFGAGSRLTVL.

The chain recombines TRBV7-8 with TRBJ1-4; 7 bases line up with TRBD1. This CDR3 contains 14 residues. CDR1 SGHVS and CDR2 FQNEAQ come from the germline V gene. J gave up 5 bases and V 3 bases, and 3 bases lay outside the gene matches. The CDR3 DNA reads as TGTGCCAGCAGCTTCCCGGGACAGAATGAAAAACTGTTTTTT. Its translation: CASSFPGQNEKLFF.

The rearrangement links TRBV18 to TRBJ2-2; D gene uncertain. Per the germline V gene, CDR1 is KGHSH and CDR2 is LQKENI. The CDR3 is made up of 17 amino acids. V was trimmed by 10 bases and J by 0 bases, leaving 21 bases between them. In DNA, the CDR3 is TGTGCCACCCTTGTCGAAACGCACCAGGCGAACACCGGGGAGCTGTTTTTT. Protein product: CATLVETHQANTGELFF.

J is TRBJ1-2 and V is TRBV18; no definite D call. There are 17 residues in the CDR3. Trimming removed 0 bases from V and 0 bases from J, with 14 bases in between. From germline, CDR1 is KGHSH and CDR2 LQKENI. The chain's CDR3 is CASSPPSSRGANYGYTF. In nucleotides, the CDR3 is TGTGCCAGCTCACCACCGAGCAGCCGGGGAGCTAACTATGGCTACACCTTC.

This clone has a count of ten or more. The chain employs TRBV7-9 and TRBJ2-1; 9 bases fit TRBD2. From germline, CDR1 is SEHNR and CDR2 FQNEAQ (reference sequence). Losses at the gene ends were 5 bases for V and 8 bases for J; bases not matched to a gene: 10. The CDR3 runs 15 residues. The CDR3 bases are TGTGCCAGCAGCACAAATCCCGGGACTAGCTATGAGCAGTTCTTC. Residues: CASSTNPGTSYEQFF.

The chain has TRBV6-6 and TRBJ1-1; unclear D gene. The V gene lost 2 bases and the J gene lost 1 base, with 5 bases spanning the gap. The CDR3 contains 13 residues. Germline CDR1 is MNHNY and CDR2 is SVGAGI (reference sequence). CDR3 nucleotides: TGTGCCAGCAGTTACGAGGGGAACACTGAAGCTTTCTTT. Its translation: CASSYEGNTEAFF.

A few counts support this clone. This chain uses TRBV27 with TRBJ2-7, with 12 bases aligning to TRBD2. Germline trimming cut 8 bases from V and 7 bases from J; bases unmatched to any gene: 12. This CDR3 is 15 amino acids long. The germline V gene has CDR1 MNHEY and CDR2 SMNVEV (reference sequence). CDR3 region: CASRSLAGGPKEQYF. As DNA, the CDR3 is TGTGCCAGCCGTTCCCTAGCGGGGGGGCCGAAAGAGCAGTACTTC.

The chain employs TRBV18 and TRBJ2-7; D is perhaps TRBD2 (7 bases). V lost 7 bases, J lost 5 bases, and 15 bases lay in between. The CDR3 length is 13 residues. The germline V gene has CDR1 KGHSH and CDR2 LQKENI. In nucleotides, the CDR3 is TGTGCCAGCTTATCGGGGGGCGGCAACGAGCAGTACTTC. It encodes CASLSGGGNEQYF.

A few counts support this clone. The V and J genes are TRBV19 and TRBJ1-5, with TRBD1 as a possible D gene (5 bases). The CDR3 loop spans 13 amino acids. Per germline, CDR1 LNHDA and CDR2 SQIVND (reference sequence). Deletions cut 6 bases from V and 5 bases from J, with 11 bases between. The CDR3 region is CASSPGIDQPQHF. The CDR3 nucleotides are TGTGCCAGTAGCCCAGGGATAGATCAGCCCCAGCATTTT.

Only a few counts were recorded for this clone. The CDR3 spells CASSPHSSDGEKLFF. CDR3 DNA sequence: TGCGCCAGCAGCCCCCACAGTTCAGATGGTGAAAAACTGTTTTTT. V and J are TRBV4-3 and TRBJ1-4; the D is unclear. With 4 bases removed from V and 7 bases from J, the gap between germline ends came to 16 bases. Germline CDR1 LGHNA, CDR2 YSLEER. The CDR3 consists of 15 residues.

Many counts were recorded for this clone. The chain employs TRBV4-3 and TRBJ1-2; 9 bases agree with TRBD1. Germline V gene data show CDR1 as LGHNA and CDR2 as YSLEER. V shed 1 base and J 3 bases; nucleotides not matched to a gene: 6. The CDR3 length is 16 residues. The DNA of the CDR3 is TGCGCCAGCAGCCAAGGGGCCGGGACAGGGCACTATGGCTACACCTTC. It specifies CASSQGAGTGHYGYTF.

This clone was seen a few times. The J gene is TRBJ2-5, the V gene TRBV7-2; a possible D gene is TRBD2 (5 bases). The ends were cut back, 5 bases at V and 3 bases at J, with 10 bases in the middle. Germline-derived CDR1 and CDR2 are SGHTA and FQGNSA. CDR3 length: 13 residues. CDR3 protein: CASSRPGEETQYF. For the CDR3, the DNA is TGTGCCAGCAGCCGCCCCGGGGAAGAGACCCAGTACTTC.

V usage is TRBV29-1 and J usage is TRBJ1-2; perhaps TRBD1 as D (6 bases). The V end lost 7 bases, the J end lost 4 bases, and 16 bases lay between the germline ends. From germline, CDR1 is SQVTM and CDR2 ANQGSEA. The CDR3 runs 13 residues. CDR3: CSAETGKGYGYTF. In nucleotides, the CDR3 is TGCAGCGCCGAAACAGGGAAGGGCTATGGCTACACCTTC.

This clone has a count of ten or more. The chain combines TRBV20-1 with TRBJ2-7; D remains unclear. The V end was cut by 8 bases, the J end by 2 bases, with 10 bases between. Germline values: CDR1 DFQATT, CDR2 SNEGSKA (reference sequence). The CDR3 runs to 11 residues. Written as DNA, the CDR3 is TGCAGTCTCAGCAGGACCTACGAGCAGTACTTC. Its translation: CSLSRTYEQYF.

The rearrangement joins TRBV30 to TRBJ2-4; perhaps TRBD1 as D (6 bases). This CDR3 is 13 amino acids long. CDR1 and CDR2 (germline): GTSNPN, SVGIG (reference sequence). V was trimmed by 3 bases and J by 7 bases, leaving 13 bases between them. This chain's CDR3 is CAWSTGSRNIQYF. CDR3 in DNA: TGTGCCTGGAGCACAGGGAGTAGGAACATTCAGTACTTC. The full variable domain, rest sourced from reference TRBV30 and TRBJ2-4, is SQTIHQWPATLVQPVGSPLSLECTVEGTSNPNLYWYRQAAGRGLQLLFYSVGIGQISSEVPQNLSASRPQDRQFILSSKKLLLSDSGFYLCAWSTGSRNIQYFGAGTRLSVL.

V gene TRBV28 combines with J gene TRBJ1-2, with TRBD1 matching 10 bases. The CDR3 loop spans 12 amino acids. Germline V CDR1 and CDR2: MDHEN, SYDVKM. J lost 10 bases, V lost 6 bases, and 5 bases had no gene match. CDR3 bases: TGTGCCAGCAGGACAGGGGGCGTTGTCTACACCTTC. Protein: CASRTGGVVYTF.

The V call is TRBV10-3, the J call TRBJ2-7, with 7 bases matching TRBD1. V gave up 6 bases and J gave up 2 bases; unmatched junction bases: 10. The germline V gene has CDR1 ENHRY and CDR2 SYGVKD. The CDR3 contains 15 residues. CDR3 amino acids: CAISPGQPTAYEQYF. The CDR3 bases are TGTGCCATCAGCCCGGGACAGCCAACAGCCTACGAGCAGTACTTC.

V usage is TRBV28 and J usage is TRBJ2-5; TRBD2 agrees at 10 bases. From germline, CDR1 is MDHEN and CDR2 SYDVKM. Trimming took 7 bases from V and 5 from J; bases not matched to a gene: 13. The CDR3 has 16 amino acids. For the CDR3, the DNA is TGTGCCAGCACCCAGGGGGAGCGGGGGGGTAGGGAGACCCAGTACTTC. Translation gives CASTQGERGGRETQYF.

This clone was recorded a few times. This chain joins TRBV7-2 and TRBJ2-7; D unclear. The CDR3 runs 12 residues. Deletions cut 4 bases from V and 0 bases from J, with 4 bases between. Per the germline V gene, CDR1 is SGHTA and CDR2 is FQGNSA. The CDR3, as DNA: TGTGCCAGCAGCTCAAACTCCTACGAGCAGTACTTC. It yields the protein CASSSNSYEQYF.

This clone was recorded at least ten times. The CDR3 here is CASSLEGLGDTQYF. In DNA form, the CDR3 reads TGTGCCAGCAGCTTAGAGGGGCTAGGGGATACGCAGTATTTT. This chain joins TRBV7-2 and TRBJ2-3, with D possibly matching TRBD1 (5 bases). CDR1 and CDR2 from the germline V gene are SGHTA and FQGNSA. Deletions cut 1 base from V and 6 bases from J, with 11 bases between. The length of the CDR3 is 14 residues.

This clone was seen only a few times. This chain connects TRBV4-2 to TRBJ1-2, with TRBD1 identical over 7 bases. Germline CDR1 LGHNA, CDR2 YNFKEQ. V lost 1 base to trimming and J lost 2 bases; unmatched junction nucleotides: 4. The CDR3 runs 15 residues. As DNA, the CDR3 is TGTGCCAGCAGCCAAGCCGGGACAGAGAACTATGGCTACACCTTC. It codes for CASSQAGTENYGYTF.

The V gene is TRBV7-2, the J gene TRBJ1-4; D remains ambiguous. Trimming left V 4 bases short and J 8 bases short, with 14 bases between. Germline V gives CDR1 SGHTA, CDR2 FQGNSA. The CDR3 contains 14 residues. CDR3 sequence: CASSSSVAGEKLFF. The CDR3 region has the DNA TGTGCCAGCAGCTCCTCGGTGGCGGGGGAAAAACTGTTTTTT.

In its sample, this clone was seen a few times. The J gene is TRBJ1-4, the V gene TRBV28; D perhaps matches TRBD1 (6 bases). Trimming shortened V by 7 bases and J by 10 bases, and 16 bases separated the two germline ends. Germline V CDR1 and CDR2: MDHEN, SYDVKM. The CDR3 runs 13 residues. CDR3: CASKTTGIAKLFF. CDR3 bases: TGTGCCAGCAAGACAACAGGGATCGCAAAACTGTTTTTT.

This clone was recorded a few times. The chain is built from TRBV7-6 and TRBJ2-3; the match to TRBD1 covers 9 bases. Germline CDR1 and CDR2: SGHVS and FNYEAQ. The length of the CDR3 is 16 residues. Germline trimming cut 3 bases from V and 2 bases from J; bases unmatched to any gene: 6. CDR3 region: CASSFWTGAPTDTQYF. Here the CDR3 DNA reads TGTGCCAGCAGCTTTTGGACAGGGGCGCCCACAGATACGCAGTATTTT. The variable domain in full, with the rest retrieved from reference TRBV7-6 and TRBJ2-3, is GAGVSQSPRYKVTKRGQDVALRCDPISGHVSLYWYRQALGQGPEFLTYFNYEAQQDKSGLPNDRFSAERPEGSISTLTIQRTEQRDSAMYRCASSFWTGAPTDTQYFGPGTRLTVL.

This sequence joins TRBV7-9 and TRBJ1-2, with unresolved D. The CDR3 runs 15 residues. V was cut by 1 base and J by 5 bases, with 14 bases left in between. CDR1 and CDR2 (germline): SEHNR, FQNEAQ (reference sequence). This chain's CDR3 is CASSLDVQLEYGYTF. The CDR3 bases are TGTGCCAGCAGCTTAGATGTCCAGCTAGAGTATGGCTACACCTTC. The full variable domain, with the rest looked up from reference TRBV7-9 and TRBJ1-2, is DTGVSQNPRHKITKRGQNVTFRCDPISEHNRLYWYRQTLGQGPEFLTYFQNEAQLEKSRLLSDRFSAERPKGSFSTLEIQRTEQGDSAMYLCASSLDVQLEYGYTFGSGTRLTVV.

This clone was seen more than once but under ten times. V is TRBV4-1 and J is TRBJ2-1, with D perhaps TRBD2 (5 bases). The V gene's germline CDR1 is MGHRA and CDR2 YSYEKL. V was shortened by 0 bases and J by 4 bases, with 7 bases between the two germline ends. CDR3 length equals 14 residues. Here the CDR3 reads CASSQEAGYNEQFF. The CDR3 DNA reads as TGCGCCAGCAGCCAAGAGGCGGGTTACAATGAGCAGTTCTTC.

In this sample, this clone turned up a few times. The CDR3, as DNA: TGTGCCAGCAGCCCCGTGACAGATCAAGAGACCCAGTACTTC. Translation: CASSPVTDQETQYF. The chain links TRBV7-2 to TRBJ2-5; D is perhaps TRBD1 (5 bases). Trimming left V 5 bases short and J 2 bases short, with 12 bases between. Germline V gives CDR1 SGHTA, CDR2 FQGNSA. The CDR3 covers 14 residues.

The chain links TRBV5-6 to TRBJ2-3; D is undetermined. The germline gives CDR1 SGHDT, CDR2 YYEEEE. V shed 4 bases and J shed 6 bases, with 18 bases lying between them. The CDR3 extends over 15 amino acids. The CDR3 sequence: CASSPRPVGLDTQYF. Written as DNA, the CDR3 is TGTGCCAGCAGCCCCCGGCCGGTTGGGCTCGATACGCAGTATTTT.